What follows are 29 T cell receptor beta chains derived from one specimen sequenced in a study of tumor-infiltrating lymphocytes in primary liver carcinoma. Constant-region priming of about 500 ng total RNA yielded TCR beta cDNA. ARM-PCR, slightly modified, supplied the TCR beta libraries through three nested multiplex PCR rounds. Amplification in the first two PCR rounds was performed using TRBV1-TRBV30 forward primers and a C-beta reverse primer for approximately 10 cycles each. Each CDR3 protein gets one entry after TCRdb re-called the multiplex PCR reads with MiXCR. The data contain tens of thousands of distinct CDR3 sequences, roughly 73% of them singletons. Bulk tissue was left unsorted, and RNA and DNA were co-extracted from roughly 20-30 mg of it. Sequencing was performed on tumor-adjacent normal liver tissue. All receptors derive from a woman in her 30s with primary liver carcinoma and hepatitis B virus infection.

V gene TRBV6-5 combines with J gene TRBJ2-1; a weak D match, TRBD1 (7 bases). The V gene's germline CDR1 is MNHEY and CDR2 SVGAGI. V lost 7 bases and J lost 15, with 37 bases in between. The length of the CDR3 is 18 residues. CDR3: CASTPTHSGFRGDNELFF. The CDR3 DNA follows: TGTGCCAGCACTCCGACCCACTCCGGGTTCAGGGGGGACAATGAGTTGTTCTTC.

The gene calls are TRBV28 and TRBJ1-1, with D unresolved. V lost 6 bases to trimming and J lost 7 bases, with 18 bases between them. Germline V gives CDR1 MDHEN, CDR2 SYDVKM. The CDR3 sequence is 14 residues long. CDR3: CASRPGGAGIEAFF. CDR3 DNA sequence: TGTGCCAGCAGACCAGGAGGCGCAGGCATTGAAGCTTTCTTT. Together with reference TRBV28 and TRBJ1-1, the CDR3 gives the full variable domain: DVKVTQSSRYLVKRTGEKVFLECVQDMDHENMFWYRQDPGLGLRLIYFSYDVKMKEKGDIPEGYSVSREKKERFSLILESASTNQTSMYLCASRPGGAGIEAFFGQGTRLTVV.

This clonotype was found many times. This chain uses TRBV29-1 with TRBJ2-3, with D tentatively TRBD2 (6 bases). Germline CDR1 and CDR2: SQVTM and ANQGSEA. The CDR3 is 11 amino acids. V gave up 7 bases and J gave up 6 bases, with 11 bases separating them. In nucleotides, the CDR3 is TGCAGCGCCGGGACTCCGGATACGCAGTATTTT. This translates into CSAGTPDTQYF.

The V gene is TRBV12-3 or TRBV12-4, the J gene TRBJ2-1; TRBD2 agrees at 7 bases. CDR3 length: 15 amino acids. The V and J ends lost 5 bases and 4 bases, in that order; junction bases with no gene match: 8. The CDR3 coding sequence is TGTGCCAGCAGTATGGGGAGGGGTGGTTACAATGAGCAGTTCTTC. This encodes CASSMGRGGYNEQFF.

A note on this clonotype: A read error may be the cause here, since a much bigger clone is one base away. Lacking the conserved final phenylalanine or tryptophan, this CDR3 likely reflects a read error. The CDR3 region has the DNA TGTGCCAGCTCAAGCGGGAAAGAGACCCAGTACTTA. This gives the protein CASSSGKETQYL. The chain uses TRBV7-3 and TRBJ2-5; 7 positions match TRBD2. The junction had 3 bases not matched to a gene; V was cut back by 8 bases and J by 3 bases. Germline values: CDR1 SGHTA, CDR2 FQGTGA. CDR3 length: 12 amino acids.

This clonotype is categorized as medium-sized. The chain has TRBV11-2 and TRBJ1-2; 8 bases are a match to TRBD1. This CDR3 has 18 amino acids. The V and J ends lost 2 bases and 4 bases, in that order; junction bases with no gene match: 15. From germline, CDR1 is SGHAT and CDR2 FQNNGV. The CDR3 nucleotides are TGTGCCAGCAGCTTACAGGGGGCAGGGATAGGCGCAGGCTATGGCTACACCTTC. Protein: CASSLQGAGIGAGYGYTF.

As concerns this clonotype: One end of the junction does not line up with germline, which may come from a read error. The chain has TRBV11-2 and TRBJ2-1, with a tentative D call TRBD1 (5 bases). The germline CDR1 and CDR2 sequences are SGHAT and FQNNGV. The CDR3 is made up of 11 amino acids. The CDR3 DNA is TGTACCAGTCGACAGCTTAATGAGCAGTTCTTT. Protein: CTSRQLNEQFF.

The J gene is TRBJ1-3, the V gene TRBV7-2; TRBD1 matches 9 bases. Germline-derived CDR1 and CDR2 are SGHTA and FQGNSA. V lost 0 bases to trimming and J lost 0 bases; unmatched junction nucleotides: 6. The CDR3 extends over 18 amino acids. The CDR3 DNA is TGTGCCAGCAGCTTAGCTCCGGGACAGGGCGGCTCTGGAAACACCATATATTTT. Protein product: CASSLAPGQGGSGNTIYF.

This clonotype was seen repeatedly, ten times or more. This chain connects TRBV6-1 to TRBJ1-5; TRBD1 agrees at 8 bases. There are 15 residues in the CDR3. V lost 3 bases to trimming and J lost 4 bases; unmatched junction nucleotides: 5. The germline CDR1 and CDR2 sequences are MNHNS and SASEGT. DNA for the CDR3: TGTGCCAGCAGTGAGACGGGACAGGCGAATCAGCCCCAGCATTTT. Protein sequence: CASSETGQANQPQHF.

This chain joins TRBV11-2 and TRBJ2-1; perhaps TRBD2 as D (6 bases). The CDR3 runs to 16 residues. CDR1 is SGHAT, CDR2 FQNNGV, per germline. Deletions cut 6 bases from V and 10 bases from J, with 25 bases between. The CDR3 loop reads CASSLSLDGSFNEQFF. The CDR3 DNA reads TGTGCCAGCAGTTTAAGCCTGGACGGGAGCTTCAACGAGCAGTTCTTC.

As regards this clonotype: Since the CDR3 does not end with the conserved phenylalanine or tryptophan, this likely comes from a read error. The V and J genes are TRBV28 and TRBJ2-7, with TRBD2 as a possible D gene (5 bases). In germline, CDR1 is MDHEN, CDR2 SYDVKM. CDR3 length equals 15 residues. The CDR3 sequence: CAGSPPGNRKGEQYL. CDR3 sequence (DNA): TGTGCCGGCAGCCCTCCCGGGAACAGAAAGGGCGAGCAGTACTTG.

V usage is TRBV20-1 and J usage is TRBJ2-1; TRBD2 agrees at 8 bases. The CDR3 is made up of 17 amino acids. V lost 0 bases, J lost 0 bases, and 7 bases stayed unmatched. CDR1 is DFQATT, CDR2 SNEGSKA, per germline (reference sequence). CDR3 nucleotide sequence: TGCAGTGCTAGAGATTGGGAGCGGGAGAGCTCCTACAATGAGCAGTTCTTC. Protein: CSARDWERESSYNEQFF.

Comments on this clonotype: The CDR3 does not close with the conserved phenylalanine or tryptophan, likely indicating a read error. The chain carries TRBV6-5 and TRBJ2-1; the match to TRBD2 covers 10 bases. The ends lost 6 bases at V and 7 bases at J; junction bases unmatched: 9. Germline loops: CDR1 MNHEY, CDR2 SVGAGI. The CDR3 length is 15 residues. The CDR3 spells CASRVTSGTQNEQFS. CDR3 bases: TGTGCCAGCAGAGTAACTAGCGGGACACAAAATGAGCAGTTCTCC.

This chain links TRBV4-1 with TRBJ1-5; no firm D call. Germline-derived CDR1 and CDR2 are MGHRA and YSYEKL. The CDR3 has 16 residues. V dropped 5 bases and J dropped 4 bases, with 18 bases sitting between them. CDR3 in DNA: TGCGCCAGCAGCTTCCGACATTCCAGGAATAATCAGCCCCAGCATTTT. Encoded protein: CASSFRHSRNNQPQHF.

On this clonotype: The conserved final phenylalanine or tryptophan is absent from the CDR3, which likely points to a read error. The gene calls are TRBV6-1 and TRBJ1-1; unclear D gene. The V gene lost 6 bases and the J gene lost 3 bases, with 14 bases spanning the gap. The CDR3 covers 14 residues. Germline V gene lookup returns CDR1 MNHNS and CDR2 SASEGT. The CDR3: CASRRLGWDTEAFL. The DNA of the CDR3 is TGTGCCAGCAGAAGACTGGGGTGGGACACTGAAGCTTTCCTT.

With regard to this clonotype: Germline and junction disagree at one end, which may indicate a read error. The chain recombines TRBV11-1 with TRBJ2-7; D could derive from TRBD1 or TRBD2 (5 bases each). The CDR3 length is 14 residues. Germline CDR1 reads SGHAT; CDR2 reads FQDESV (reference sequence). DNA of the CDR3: TGTGCCAGCAGCATAGGGACGGCCTCCTACGAACAGTACTTC. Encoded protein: CASSIGTASYEQYF.

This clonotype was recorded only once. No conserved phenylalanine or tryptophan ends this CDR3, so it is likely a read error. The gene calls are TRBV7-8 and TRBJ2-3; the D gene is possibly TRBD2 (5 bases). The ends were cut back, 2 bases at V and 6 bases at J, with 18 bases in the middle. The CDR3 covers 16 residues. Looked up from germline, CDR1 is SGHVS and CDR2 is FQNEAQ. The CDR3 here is CASSLMTKGKRDTQYY. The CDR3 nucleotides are TGTGCCAGCAGCTTAATGACTAAGGGAAAAAGGGATACGCAGTATTAT.

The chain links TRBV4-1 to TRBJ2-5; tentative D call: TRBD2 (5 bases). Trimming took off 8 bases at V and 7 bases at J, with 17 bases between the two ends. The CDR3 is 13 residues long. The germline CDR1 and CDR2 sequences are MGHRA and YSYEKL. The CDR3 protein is CASQEERAVTQYF. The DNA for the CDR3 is TGCGCCAGCCAAGAAGAGAGGGCCGTGACCCAGTACTTC.

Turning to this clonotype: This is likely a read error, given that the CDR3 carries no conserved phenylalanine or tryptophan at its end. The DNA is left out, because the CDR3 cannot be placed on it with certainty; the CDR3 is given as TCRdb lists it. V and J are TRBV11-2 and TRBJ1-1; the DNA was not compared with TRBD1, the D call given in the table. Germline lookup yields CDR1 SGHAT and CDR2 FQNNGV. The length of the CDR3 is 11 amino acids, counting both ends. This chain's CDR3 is CASSPGTEGLL.

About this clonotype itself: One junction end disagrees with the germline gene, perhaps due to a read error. CDR3 residues: CSVDGLAGGYNDQCF. As DNA, the CDR3 is TGCAGCGTTGACGGTTTAGCGGGAGGGTACAATGACCAGTGCTTC. The chain links TRBV29-1 to TRBJ2-1, with 11 bases that match TRBD2. This CDR3 has 15 amino acids. Germline V lookup: CDR1 SQVTM, CDR2 ANQGSEA.

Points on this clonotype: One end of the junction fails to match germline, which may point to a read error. CDR3 nucleotides: TGTGCCAACAGTGATCGGGGAAGTGGGGCCAACGCCCTGACTTTC. Translated, it gives CANSDRGSGANALTF. The V gene is TRBV6-1, the J gene TRBJ2-6, with D perhaps matching TRBD1 or TRBD2 (5 bases each). This CDR3 comprises 15 residues. CDR1 is MNHNS, CDR2 SASEGT, per germline.

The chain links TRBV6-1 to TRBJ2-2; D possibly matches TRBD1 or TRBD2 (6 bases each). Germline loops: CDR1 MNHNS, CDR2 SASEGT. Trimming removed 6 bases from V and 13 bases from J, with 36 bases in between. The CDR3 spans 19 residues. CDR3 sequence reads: CASSETLPGGAANTGRLFF. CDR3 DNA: TGTGCCAGCAGCGAAACCCTTCCCGGGGGCGCCGCGAACACCGGGAGGCTGTTTTTT.

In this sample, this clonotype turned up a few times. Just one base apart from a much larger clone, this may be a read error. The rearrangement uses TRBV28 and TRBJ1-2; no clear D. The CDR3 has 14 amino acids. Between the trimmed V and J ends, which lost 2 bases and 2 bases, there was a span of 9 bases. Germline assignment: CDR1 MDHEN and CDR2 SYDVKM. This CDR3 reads CASSLTVTNYGYTF. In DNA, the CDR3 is TGTGCCAGCAGTTTAACGGTGACAAACTATGGCTACACCTTC.

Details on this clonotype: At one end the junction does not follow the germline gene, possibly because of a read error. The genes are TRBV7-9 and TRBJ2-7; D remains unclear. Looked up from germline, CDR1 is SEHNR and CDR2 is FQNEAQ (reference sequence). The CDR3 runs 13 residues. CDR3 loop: CASRVRLTYERYF. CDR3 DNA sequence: TGTGCCAGCCGGGTCAGATTAACCTACGAGCGGTACTTC.

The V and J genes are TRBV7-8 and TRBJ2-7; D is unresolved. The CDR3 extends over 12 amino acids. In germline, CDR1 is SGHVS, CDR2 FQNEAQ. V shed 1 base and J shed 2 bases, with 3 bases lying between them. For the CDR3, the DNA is TGTGCCAGCAGCTTAGTGGCCTACGAGCAGTACTTC. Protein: CASSLVAYEQYF.

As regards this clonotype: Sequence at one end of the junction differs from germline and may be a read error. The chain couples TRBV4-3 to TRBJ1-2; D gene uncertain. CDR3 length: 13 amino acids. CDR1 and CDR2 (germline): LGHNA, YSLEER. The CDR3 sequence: CASSQEPYYDYTF. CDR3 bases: TGCGCCAGCAGCCAAGAGCCGTACTATGACTACACCTTC.

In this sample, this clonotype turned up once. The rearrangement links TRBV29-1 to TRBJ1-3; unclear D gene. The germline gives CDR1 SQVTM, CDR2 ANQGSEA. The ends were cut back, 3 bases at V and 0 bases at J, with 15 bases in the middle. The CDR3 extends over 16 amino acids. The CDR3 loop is CSVDQVLGNSGNTIYF. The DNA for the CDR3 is TGCAGCGTTGACCAAGTACTGGGGAACTCTGGAAACACCATATATTTT.

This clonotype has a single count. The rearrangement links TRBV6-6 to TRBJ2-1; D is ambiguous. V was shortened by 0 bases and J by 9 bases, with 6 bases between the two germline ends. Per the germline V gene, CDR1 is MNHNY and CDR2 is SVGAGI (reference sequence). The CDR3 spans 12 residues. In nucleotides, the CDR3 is TGTGCCAGCAGTTACTCGGGTACTGAGCAGTTCTTC. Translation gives CASSYSGTEQFF.

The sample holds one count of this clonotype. The CDR3 is CASSQYMTLDQPQHF. The CDR3 DNA sequence: TGTGCCAGCAGCCAATATATGACATTGGACCAGCCCCAGCATTTT. The chain joins TRBV4-2 to TRBJ1-5; D is unclear. There are 15 residues in the CDR3. The germline CDR1 and CDR2 sequences are LGHNA and YNFKEQ. Trimming left V 2 bases short and J 7 bases short, with 15 bases between.